This entry lists 27 T cell receptor beta chains sequenced from one sample in a study of T-cell memory formation after mild COVID-19. MiXCR was run by TCRdb on the 5' RACE reads, yielding one entry per CDR3 protein. The table records approximately 150,000 distinct CDR3 sequences, 15% to 20% of them present only once. The sample consisted of PBMCs or a T cell subset sorted from them (not recorded which). The receptor source for this set is an adult woman who had mild COVID-19 (a few samples of this study predate the infection). Cell type and time point are not known.

The sample holds a few counts of this clonotype. CDR3 residues: CSARARGTTYEQYF. In DNA form, the CDR3 reads TGCAGTGCTAGAGCCAGGGGTACCACCTACGAGCAGTACTTC. This chain links TRBV20-1 with TRBJ2-7, with D possibly being TRBD1 (6 bases). Trimming cost V 1 base and J 2 bases, with 12 bases left between them. Germline V lookup: CDR1 DFQATT, CDR2 SNEGSKA (reference sequence). The CDR3 runs 14 residues.

The V and J genes are TRBV20-1 and TRBJ1-5; 10 bases fit TRBD1. The CDR3 is made up of 17 amino acids. The germline V gene has CDR1 DFQATT and CDR2 SNEGSKA (reference sequence). V dropped 6 bases and J dropped 1; count of bases not matched to a gene: 12. Here the CDR3 reads CSALGQGGRGSNQPQHF. The CDR3 DNA is TGCAGTGCGCTAGGACAGGGGGGTCGGGGCAGCAATCAGCCCCAGCATTTT.

In its sample, this clonotype was seen a few times. The chain recombines TRBV9 with TRBJ1-1, with D perhaps TRBD1 (5 bases). Germline V gene lookup returns CDR1 SGDLS and CDR2 YYNGEE. V gave up 1 base and J gave up 7 bases, with 8 bases separating them. This CDR3 comprises 12 residues. The CDR3 region has the DNA TGTGCCAGCAGCGTACAGGGAGGTGAAGCTTTCTTT. Translation: CASSVQGGEAFF.

The rearrangement joins TRBV7-2 to TRBJ2-7, with a tentative D call TRBD2 (6 bases). V shed 1 base and J shed 8 bases, with 15 bases lying between them. CDR3 length equals 14 residues. Germline CDR1 reads SGHTA; CDR2 reads FQGNSA. DNA for the CDR3: TGTGCCAGCAGCTTAGGTTCGGGGGTGGCGCAGCAGTACTTC. Its protein is CASSLGSGVAQQYF.

V and J are TRBV20-1 and TRBJ2-7, with D hard to call. V lost 6 bases and J lost 6, with 18 bases in between. CDR3 size: 13 residues. Looked up from germline, CDR1 is DFQATT and CDR2 is SNEGSKA (reference sequence). In DNA, the CDR3 is TGCAGTGCCACAAAAGGGCCCCAGGCCGAGCAGTACTTC. This encodes CSATKGPQAEQYF.

This sequence joins TRBV7-9 and TRBJ2-5; either TRBD1 or TRBD2 may supply D (5 bases each). The CDR3 length is 13 residues. The germline V gene has CDR1 SEHNR and CDR2 FQNEAQ (reference sequence). V lost 8 bases to trimming and J lost 5 bases, with 15 bases between them. As DNA, the CDR3 is TGTGCCAGCCGCCCCGGGACCGAGGAGACCCAGTACTTC. It translates to CASRPGTEETQYF.

The chain recombines TRBV29-1 with TRBJ1-1; D remains ambiguous. The V end was cut by 4 bases, the J end by 3 bases, with 9 bases between. Germline lookup yields CDR1 SQVTM and CDR2 ANQGSEA. The CDR3 spans 12 residues. The CDR3 coding sequence is TGCAGCGTTGCTATGCTAGACACTGAAGCTTTCTTT. This encodes CSVAMLDTEAFF.

The J gene is TRBJ2-7, the V gene TRBV7-2, with D unclear. Trimming took off 3 bases at V and 5 bases at J, with 11 bases between the two ends. Germline V lookup: CDR1 SGHTA, CDR2 FQGNSA. The CDR3 totals 13 residues. The CDR3 sequence is CASSLEGSNEQYF. In nucleotides, the CDR3 is TGTGCCAGCAGCTTGGAAGGGTCCAACGAGCAGTACTTC.

The chain has TRBV10-3 and TRBJ2-3, with 10 bases lining up with TRBD2. Germline CDR1 is ENHRY and CDR2 is SYGVKD. Unmatched junction bases numbered 8, after V lost 1 base and J lost 4 bases. CDR3 length equals 17 residues. In DNA, the CDR3 is TGTGCCATCAGTGAGTTCGCTAGCGGGAGTGGCGCAGATACGCAGTATTTT. Its translation is CAISEFASGSGADTQYF.

V is TRBV15 and J is TRBJ2-1, with D possibly matching TRBD2 (6 bases). Per the germline V gene, CDR1 is LNHNV and CDR2 is YYDKDF (reference sequence). Trimming shortened V by 1 base and J by 4 bases, and 11 bases separated the two germline ends. This CDR3 has 15 amino acids. The CDR3 bases are TGTGCCACCAGCAGAGGCGGGACTCGGTACAATGAGCAGTTCTTC. Encoded protein: CATSRGGTRYNEQFF. The whole variable domain, filled in from reference TRBV15 and TRBJ2-1, reads DAMVIQNPRYQVTQFGKPVTLSCSQTLNHNVMYWYQQKSSQAPKLLFHYYDKDFNNEADTPDNFQSRRPNTSFCFLDIRSPGLGDTAMYLCATSRGGTRYNEQFFGPGTRLTVL.

This chain joins TRBV4-3 and TRBJ2-1; TRBD2 aligns across 9 bases. The CDR3 has 15 amino acids. Per germline, CDR1 LGHNA and CDR2 YSLEER. With 3 bases clipped from V and 7 bases from J, the junction kept 7 bases outside the gene matches. The CDR3 region has the DNA TGCGCCAGCAGCCAGTTAACAGCGGGAGGTAATGAGCAGTTCTTC. Encoded protein: CASSQLTAGGNEQFF.

CDR3: CASSRRTGMNTEAFF. CDR3 nucleotides: TGTGCCAGCAGCCGACGGACAGGCATGAACACTGAAGCTTTCTTT. The chain has TRBV3-1 and TRBJ1-1; 7 bases fit TRBD1. From germline, CDR1 is LGHDT and CDR2 YNNKEL (reference sequence). This CDR3 comprises 15 residues. V lost 4 bases, J lost 0 bases, and 5 bases stayed unmatched.

J is TRBJ1-6 and V is TRBV7-3, with D perhaps TRBD1 (5 bases). CDR3 size: 15 residues. V was trimmed by 2 bases and J by 7 bases, leaving 12 bases between them. Germline V gene data show CDR1 as SGHTA and CDR2 as FQGTGA. CDR3 bases: TGTGCCAGCAGCTTACACGGGGCACCAAATTCACCCCTCCACTTT. The encoded protein is CASSLHGAPNSPLHF.

This clonotype was recorded a few times. This rearrangement joins TRBV18 to TRBJ1-3; no clear D gene. There are 17 residues in the CDR3. With 1 base removed from V and 2 bases from J, the gap between germline ends came to 15 bases. Germline V CDR1 and CDR2: KGHSH, LQKENI. As DNA, the CDR3 is TGTGCCAGCTCACCACGGATGGGAGGTATAGCTGGAAACACCATATATTTT. Translating gives CASSPRMGGIAGNTIYF. Filled out from reference TRBV18 and TRBJ1-3, the complete variable domain reads NAGVMQNPRHLVRRRGQEARLRCSPMKGHSHVYWYRQLPEEGLKFMVYLQKENIIDESGMPKERFSAEFPKEGPSILRIQQVVRGDSAAYFCASSPRMGGIAGNTIYFGEGSWLTVV.

This clonotype was found a few times. This sequence joins TRBV7-9 and TRBJ2-5; 9 positions match TRBD2. The CDR3 is 19 residues long. The V gene end was trimmed by 0 bases and the J gene end by 1 base; junction bases not matched to a gene: 12. Germline CDR1 SEHNR, CDR2 FQNEAQ (reference sequence). In nucleotides, the CDR3 is TGTGCCAGCAGCTTAGCGCTTGGGCTAGCGGGGCCTTCCCAAGAGACCCAGTACTTC. This codes for CASSLALGLAGPSQETQYF.

V and J are TRBV5-6 and TRBJ1-4, with D possibly TRBD1 on 6 matching bases. Germline loops: CDR1 SGHDT, CDR2 YYEEEE. This CDR3 spans 17 amino acids. V lost 3 bases, J lost 0 bases, and 15 bases lay in between. The CDR3 protein is CASSWGPGRTTNEKLFF. The CDR3 bases are TGTGCCAGCAGCTGGGGGCCCGGGCGGACAACTAATGAAAAACTGTTTTTT.

J is TRBJ1-3 and V is TRBV12-3 or TRBV12-4; D is unclear. V was shortened by 4 bases and J by 0 bases, with 7 bases between the two germline ends. This CDR3 has 14 amino acids. In DNA, the CDR3 is TGTGCCAGCAGTTCTACTTACTCTGGAAACACCATATATTTT. Its translation is CASSSTYSGNTIYF.

Only a few counts were recorded for this clonotype. The CDR3 bases are TGCGCCAGCAGCTTGATGACTAGCGGGGGCTACGAGCAGTACTTC. Its protein product is CASSLMTSGGYEQYF. This chain connects TRBV5-1 to TRBJ2-7, with TRBD2 identical over 12 bases. The germline V gene has CDR1 SGHRS and CDR2 YFSETQ. Trimming removed 1 base from V and 3 bases from J; junction bases left unmatched: 2. This CDR3 has 15 residues. Combining the CDR3 with reference TRBV5-1 and TRBJ2-7 gives the whole variable domain KAGVTQTPRYLIKTRGQQVTLSCSPISGHRSVSWYQQTPGQGLQFLFEYFSETQRNKGNFPGRFSGRQFSNSRSEMNVSTLELGDSALYLCASSLMTSGGYEQYFGPGTRLTVT.

This clonotype was counted only a few times. The chain carries TRBV5-1 and TRBJ2-7; 9 nucleotides line up with TRBD1. Trimming cost V 4 bases and J 3 bases; bases outside gene matches: 2. CDR1 is SGHRS, CDR2 YFSETQ, per germline. The length of the CDR3 is 13 residues. DNA for the CDR3: TGCGCCAGCAGCAAGGGACAGGGCTACGAGCAGTACTTC. Translated, it gives CASSKGQGYEQYF.

The CDR3 bases are TGTGCCAGCAGCTTACCGGGATCAGCGAACACCGGGGAGCTGTTTTTT. Protein product: CASSLPGSANTGELFF. This sequence joins TRBV5-4 and TRBJ2-2, with a weak D call TRBD2 (5 bases). The germline gives CDR1 SGHNT, CDR2 YYREEE (reference sequence). The CDR3 loop spans 16 amino acids. V lost 2 bases and J lost 0, with 11 bases in between.

This clonotype was picked up a small number of times. This chain links TRBV4-1 with TRBJ1-6; TRBD1 matches 8 bases. The CDR3 sequence is 15 residues long. Trimming removed 0 bases from V and 9 bases from J; junction bases left unmatched: 4. Germline V gene lookup returns CDR1 MGHRA and CDR2 YSYEKL. DNA for the CDR3: TGCGCCAGCAGCCAAGATGGGACAGGCCTTTCACCCCTCCACTTT. This gives the protein CASSQDGTGLSPLHF.

This clonotype turned up a few times. This chain links TRBV7-2 with TRBJ2-7; 8 bases are shared with TRBD2. CDR1 is SGHTA, CDR2 FQGNSA, per germline. The CDR3 loop spans 15 amino acids. V lost 0 bases to trimming and J lost 3 bases; unmatched junction nucleotides: 4. DNA for the CDR3: TGTGCCAGCAGCTTAGCGGCGGGAGGTAGCTACGAGCAGTACTTC. The encoded protein is CASSLAAGGSYEQYF. Filled out from reference TRBV7-2 and TRBJ2-7, the complete variable domain reads GAGVSQSPSNKVTEKGKDVELRCDPISGHTALYWYRQSLGQGLEFLIYFQGNSAPDKSGLPSDRFSAERTGGSVSTLTIQRTQQEDSAVYLCASSLAAGGSYEQYFGPGTRLTVT.

This clonotype has only a few counts. This chain joins TRBV7-2 and TRBJ2-7; 9 bases map to TRBD1. V lost 2 bases and J lost 6; bases outside the gene matches: 5. The CDR3 extends over 14 amino acids. Germline V CDR1 and CDR2: SGHTA, FQGNSA. The CDR3 is CASSLLGQGTEQYF. As DNA, the CDR3 is TGTGCCAGCAGCTTATTGGGACAGGGAACCGAGCAGTACTTC. The full variable domain, its missing parts supplied by reference TRBV7-2 and TRBJ2-7, is GAGVSQSPSNKVTEKGKDVELRCDPISGHTALYWYRQSLGQGLEFLIYFQGNSAPDKSGLPSDRFSAERTGGSVSTLTIQRTQQEDSAVYLCASSLLGQGTEQYFGPGTRLTVT.

The chain uses TRBV23-1 and TRBJ1-5; 11 bases are a match to TRBD1. TRBV23-1 falls under the ORF class, with uncertain function. The CDR3 spans 20 residues. Trimming removed 2 bases from V and 0 bases from J; junction bases left unmatched: 12. CDR3 sequence reads: CASSQNVWTGGSHSNQPQHF. The CDR3 DNA is TGCGCCAGCAGTCAAAATGTGTGGACAGGGGGCTCCCATAGCAATCAGCCCCAGCATTTT.

This clonotype was found a few times. The chain carries TRBV5-1 and TRBJ2-7; 9 positions agree with TRBD2. There are 16 residues in the CDR3. The germline gives CDR1 SGHRS, CDR2 YFSETQ. Unmatched junction bases numbered 7, after V lost 0 bases and J lost 3 bases. The CDR3 nucleotides are TGCGCCAGCAGCTTGGACATGGCTAGCGGGGTCTACGAGCAGTACTTC. Translation gives CASSLDMASGVYEQYF.

A few counts support this clonotype. The J gene is TRBJ2-5, the V gene TRBV20-1; D assignment may be TRBD1 or TRBD2 (5 bases each). Germline-derived CDR1 and CDR2 are DFQATT and SNEGSKA (reference sequence). With 6 bases removed from V and 1 base from J, the gap between germline ends came to 12 bases. The CDR3 is 13 amino acids. CDR3 nucleotides: TGCAGTGCCATCCCCGGGGCCCAAGAGACCCAGTACTTC. Its protein product is CSAIPGAQETQYF.

The chain uses TRBV7-3 and TRBJ2-5, with 13 bases matching TRBD2. This CDR3 is built from 16 residues. The V and J ends lost 4 bases and 4 bases, in that order; junction bases with no gene match: 6. Germline V gene data show CDR1 as SGHTA and CDR2 as FQGTGA. The CDR3 region is CASSSRTSGGGETQYF. CDR3 nucleotide sequence: TGTGCCAGCAGCTCTCGGACTAGCGGGGGAGGAGAGACCCAGTACTTC.